The next 22 T cell receptor beta chains were all read from a single sample in a study of patients and donors after allogeneic stem cell transplantation (dated by TCRdb to 2020 to 2022). Libraries were prepared through RT-PCR. Sequenced on a NextSeq 550. In TCRdb, the public reads were trimmed at Q25 with fastp and aligned with MiXCR, with productive beta chains retained. Records with the same CDR3 protein are collapsed into one entry carrying the most frequent genes and DNA. The table for this sample lists 400,000 to 450,000 distinct CDR3 sequences; more than 15% of them were counted only once. Around 7.2% of the sample belongs to the ten largest clones. The sequenced sample was blood, either unsorted or a sorted T cell fraction (not recorded which). Receptors were obtained from a human donor who was either an allogeneic HSCT recipient or a stem cell or donor lymphocyte infusion donor (not recorded which). It is not recorded whose cells these are; they may come from a transplant donor.

The sample holds a few counts of this clonotype. V usage is TRBV19 and J usage is TRBJ2-1; D could derive from TRBD1 or TRBD2 (6 bases each). V was cut by 3 bases and J by 6 bases, with 18 bases left in between. The germline V gene encodes CDR1 LNHDA and CDR2 SQIVND (reference sequence). CDR3 length: 16 amino acids. The CDR3 DNA reads as TGTGCCAGTAGTATGGGGGGCCGGTCTCGCCGCAATGAGCAGTTCTTC. Its translation: CASSMGGRSRRNEQFF. Using reference TRBV19 and TRBJ2-1 for the parts outside the CDR3, the full variable domain is DGGITQSPKYLFRKEGQNVTLSCEQNLNHDAMYWYRQDPGQGLRLIYYSQIVNDFQKGDIAEGYSVSREKKESFPLTVTSAQKNPTAFYLCASSMGGRSRRNEQFFGPGTRLTVL.

This clonotype was counted a few times. The chain couples TRBV2 to TRBJ1-2; TRBD1 is a possible D gene (5 bases). The CDR3 sequence is 16 residues long. Germline V gene data show CDR1 as SNHLY and CDR2 as FYNNEI. V shed 7 bases and J shed 3 bases, with 21 bases lying between them. DNA of the CDR3: TGTGCCAGCATTCGCGGGGCTCGGGCGAGGGACTATGGCTACACCTTC. Translated, it gives CASIRGARARDYGYTF.

The chain links TRBV10-3 to TRBJ1-4; D unresolved. This CDR3 is 15 amino acids long. Germline values: CDR1 ENHRY, CDR2 SYGVKD. Trimming stripped 2 bases from V and 0 bases from J, with 7 bases between. The CDR3: CAISEDGATNEKLFF. For the CDR3, the DNA is TGTGCCATCAGTGAGGACGGCGCAACTAATGAAAAACTGTTTTTT.

The chain links TRBV7-9 to TRBJ1-2; 11 bases are shared with TRBD1. J was trimmed by 7 bases and V by 4 bases; bases with no gene match: 5. From germline, CDR1 is SEHNR and CDR2 FQNEAQ (reference sequence). This CDR3 is 14 amino acids long. CDR3 loop: CASSSGQGAIGYTF. CDR3 nucleotide sequence: TGTGCCAGCAGCTCTGGACAGGGGGCGATTGGCTACACCTTC.

This clonotype occurred many times. The rearrangement links TRBV5-1 to TRBJ2-5; the match to TRBD1 covers 9 bases. Germline CDR1 reads SGHRS; CDR2 reads YFSETQ. The CDR3 loop spans 14 amino acids. With V trimmed by 3 bases and J by 4 bases, 4 bases remained unmatched. The DNA for the CDR3 is TGCGCCAGCAGCTCGGGACAGGGAGGAGAGACCCAGTACTTC. Translating it yields CASSSGQGGETQYF.

The rearrangement links TRBV6-5 to TRBJ2-1; TRBD2 is a possible D gene (5 bases). Trimming removed 1 base from V and 7 bases from J, with 14 bases in between. This CDR3 region has 15 residues. Germline lookup yields CDR1 MNHEY and CDR2 SVGAGI. This CDR3 is CASSYFGEPGNEQFF. CDR3 nucleotides: TGTGCCAGCAGTTACTTCGGGGAGCCGGGGAATGAGCAGTTCTTC.

This chain uses TRBV12-3 or TRBV12-4 with TRBJ2-7; no definite D call. This CDR3 has 12 residues. Trimming stripped 5 bases from V and 6 bases from J, with 11 bases between. The CDR3 region is CASSIIESEQYF. In DNA form, the CDR3 reads TGTGCCAGCAGTATAATAGAGTCCGAGCAGTACTTC.

The gene calls are TRBV7-9 and TRBJ2-2; 8 bases agree with TRBD1. The CDR3 covers 17 residues. In germline, CDR1 is SEHNR, CDR2 FQNEAQ (reference sequence). J gave up 1 base and V 1 base, and 5 bases lay outside the gene matches. Written as DNA, the CDR3 is TGTGCCAGCAGCTTAGGGGCCGGGACAGGGAACACCGGGGAGCTGTTTTTT. Translating gives CASSLGAGTGNTGELFF.

For this clonotype: It may be a read error: a sequence one base away is much more abundant. No conserved phenylalanine or tryptophan ends this CDR3, so it is likely a read error. CDR3 coding DNA: TGTGCCACCAGTGATCCCCGGACTAGCGGGAGCTCCTACAATGAGCAGTTCTAC. Its translation is CATSDPRTSGSSYNEQFY. The rearrangement links TRBV24-1 to TRBJ2-1; 13 bases map to TRBD2. The V segment lost 3 bases and the J segment 0 bases; nucleotides outside the gene matches: 4. The CDR3 has 18 residues. The germline V gene encodes CDR1 KGHDR and CDR2 SFDVKD.

Only a few counts were recorded for this clonotype. The chain carries TRBV5-1 and TRBJ2-2, with D perhaps TRBD1 (6 bases). The V gene's germline CDR1 is SGHRS and CDR2 YFSETQ. This CDR3 comprises 16 residues. Trimming stripped 3 bases from V and 1 base from J, with 13 bases between. CDR3 DNA: TGCGCCAGCAGCTGGCCCCAGGGGCTGAACACCGGGGAGCTGTTTTTT. The encoded protein is CASSWPQGLNTGELFF.

This clonotype turned up a few times. The chain carries TRBV4-1 and TRBJ2-3; D call uncertain. Germline V gene lookup returns CDR1 MGHRA and CDR2 YSYEKL. V gave up 1 base and J gave up 4 bases, with 6 bases separating them. CDR3 length equals 13 residues. The CDR3 protein is CASSQGEPDTQYF. CDR3 bases: TGCGCCAGCAGCCAAGGAGAACCAGATACGCAGTATTTT.

The chain combines TRBV6-5 with TRBJ1-1; D gene uncertain. This CDR3 spans 14 amino acids. V gave up 2 bases and J gave up 4 bases, with 11 bases separating them. Per germline, CDR1 MNHEY and CDR2 SVGAGI. CDR3 sequence reads: CASSYGMESTEAFF. The CDR3 DNA reads as TGTGCCAGCAGTTACGGTATGGAATCCACTGAAGCTTTCTTT.

The V and J genes are TRBV9 and TRBJ2-2; TRBD2 aligns across 7 bases. V lost 4 bases and J lost 0; bases outside the gene matches: 6. The germline gives CDR1 SGDLS, CDR2 YYNGEE. The CDR3 length is 16 residues. The CDR3 loop is CASSPRGFANTGELFF. Here the CDR3 DNA reads TGTGCCAGCAGCCCGCGGGGGTTCGCGAACACCGGGGAGCTGTTTTTT.

This clonotype was detected a few times. The genes are TRBV6-1 and TRBJ1-5; D remains unclear. This CDR3 has 14 residues. V lost 6 bases, J lost 0 bases, and 9 bases lay in between. Germline lookup yields CDR1 MNHNS and CDR2 SASEGT. DNA of the CDR3: TGTGCCAGCAGAAGTTCTGTTAGCAATCAGCCCCAGCATTTT. It yields the protein CASRSSVSNQPQHF.

V gene TRBV5-1 combines with J gene TRBJ2-7; the match to TRBD2 covers 13 bases. The V gene's germline CDR1 is SGHRS and CDR2 YFSETQ. The CDR3 totals 16 residues. With V trimmed by 2 bases and J by 9 bases, 11 bases remained unmatched. The CDR3 loop is CASSFGGTSGATGQYF. The DNA for the CDR3 is TGCGCCAGCAGCTTTGGTGGGACTAGCGGGGCTACTGGGCAGTACTTC. Using reference TRBV5-1 and TRBJ2-7 for the parts outside the CDR3, the full variable domain is KAGVTQTPRYLIKTRGQQVTLSCSPISGHRSVSWYQQTPGQGLQFLFEYFSETQRNKGNFPGRFSGRQFSNSRSEMNVSTLELGDSALYLCASSFGGTSGATGQYFGPGTRLTVT.

This clonotype was recorded many times. The genes are TRBV20-1 and TRBJ2-1; D is perhaps TRBD1 (6 bases). With 1 base removed from V and 4 bases from J, the gap between germline ends came to 14 bases. CDR1 and CDR2 (germline): DFQATT, SNEGSKA (reference sequence). The CDR3 is made up of 15 amino acids. DNA of the CDR3: TGCAGTGCTAGAGCCGGACAGCCGGTGTACAATGAGCAGTTCTTC. Its translation is CSARAGQPVYNEQFF.

The chain employs TRBV29-1 and TRBJ1-1; D may be TRBD1 (5 bases). The ends were cut back, 5 bases at V and 2 bases at J, with 15 bases in the middle. The CDR3 is 14 residues long. Germline assignment: CDR1 SQVTM and CDR2 ANQGSEA. CDR3 in amino acids: CSVRIPGKNTEAFF. The CDR3 nucleotides read TGCAGCGTTCGTATTCCAGGGAAAAACACTGAAGCTTTCTTT.

This clonotype was counted only a few times. This chain uses TRBV29-1 with TRBJ2-5; D is perhaps TRBD1 (5 bases). Germline V gene data show CDR1 as SQVTM and CDR2 as ANQGSEA. V lost 6 bases to trimming and J lost 6 bases, with 5 bases between them. The CDR3 sequence is 9 residues long. This CDR3 reads CSVGQTQYF. CDR3 in DNA: TGCAGCGTGGGGCAGACCCAGTACTTC.

This clonotype has a handful of counts. This chain links TRBV3-1 with TRBJ2-7; D not resolved. Looked up from germline, CDR1 is LGHDT and CDR2 is YNNKEL (reference sequence). V was clipped by 0 bases and J by 0 bases, with 9 bases between them. The CDR3 length is 15 residues. In DNA, the CDR3 is TGTGCCAGCAGCCAAGAATCCAGGAGCTCCTACGAGCAGTACTTC. Its protein is CASSQESRSSYEQYF.

This sequence joins TRBV20-1 and TRBJ1-5, with D possibly being TRBD1 (5 bases). The germline gives CDR1 DFQATT, CDR2 SNEGSKA (reference sequence). Trimming removed 4 bases from V and 4 bases from J, with 17 bases in between. This CDR3 is 15 amino acids long. CDR3 sequence reads: CSAKPGTTLNQPQHF. The CDR3 DNA is TGCAGTGCTAAACCCGGGACGACACTTAATCAGCCCCAGCATTTT.

This clonotype was found once. This chain links TRBV18 with TRBJ1-2; 8 nucleotides agree with TRBD1. The ends lost 3 bases at V and 2 bases at J; junction bases unmatched: 5. This CDR3 is 15 amino acids long. Germline V CDR1 and CDR2: KGHSH, LQKENI. The CDR3 DNA is TGTGCCAGCTCACCCGGACAGGGAGGAAACTATGGCTACACCTTC. This encodes CASSPGQGGNYGYTF.

This clonotype turned up a few times. CDR3 nucleotides: TGCGCCAGCAGCCGTGGGACAGGCGGAAACACTGAAGCTTTCTTT. Its protein is CASSRGTGGNTEAFF. The genes are TRBV4-1 and TRBJ1-1, with TRBD1 identical over 8 bases. This CDR3 has 15 amino acids. J lost 2 bases, V lost 4 bases, and 6 bases had no gene match. CDR1 and CDR2 from the germline V gene are MGHRA and YSYEKL.